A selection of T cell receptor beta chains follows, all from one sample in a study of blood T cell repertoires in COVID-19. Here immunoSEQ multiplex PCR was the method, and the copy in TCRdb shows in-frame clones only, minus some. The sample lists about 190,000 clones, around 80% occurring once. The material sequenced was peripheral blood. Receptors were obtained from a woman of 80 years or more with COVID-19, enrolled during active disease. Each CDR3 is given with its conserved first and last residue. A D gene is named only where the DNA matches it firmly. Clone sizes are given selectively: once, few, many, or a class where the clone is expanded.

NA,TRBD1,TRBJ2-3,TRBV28,TGTGCCAGCAGGGGCGTAGGGCAGGGGGCCACAGATACGCAGTATTTT,CASRGVGQGATDTQYF
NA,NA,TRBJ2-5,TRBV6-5,TGTGCCACTAACAGGGTAGTTCAAGAGACCCAGTACTTC,CATNRVVQETQYF
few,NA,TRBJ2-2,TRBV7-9,TGTGCCAGCAGCTTAGTTCGCGGTACCGGGGAGCTGTTTTTT,CASSLVRGTGELFF
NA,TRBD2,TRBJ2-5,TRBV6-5,TGTGCCAGCAGTTCAGGGAGGGAAGAGACCCAGTACTTC,CASSSGREETQYF
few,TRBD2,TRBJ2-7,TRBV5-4,TGTGCCAGCAGCTTCCCGCCCCAGCGGGGGGGATACGAGCAGTACTTC,CASSFPPQRGGYEQYF
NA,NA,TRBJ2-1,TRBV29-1,TGCAGCGTTGATAGGGGTAGGAATGAGCAGTTCTTC,CSVDRGRNEQFF
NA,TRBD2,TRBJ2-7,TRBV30,TGTGCCTGGAGTGTCGGGGGGATCGAGCAGTACTTC,CAWSVGGIEQYF
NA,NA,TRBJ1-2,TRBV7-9,TGTGCCAGCAGCTTAGATGTCCAGGGCTATGGCTACACCTTC,CASSLDVQGYGYTF
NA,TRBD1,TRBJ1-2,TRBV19,TGTGCCAGTACCCCGGGACAGGGCTATGGCTACACCTTC,CASTPGQGYGYTF
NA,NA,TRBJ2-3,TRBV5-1,TGCGCCAGCAGCTCCGAGTTAGATACGCAGTATTTT,CASSSELDTQYF
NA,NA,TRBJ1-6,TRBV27,TGTGCCAGCAGTTTATCTGGACAGTATAATTCACCCCTCCACTTT,CASSLSGQYNSPLHF
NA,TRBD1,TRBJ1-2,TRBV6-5,TGTGCCAGCAGCTATGACAGGGTAAAAGGCTACACCTTC,CASSYDRVKGYTF
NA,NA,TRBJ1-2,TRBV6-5,TGTGCCAGCAGCCGATTTGAGGCTAACTATGGCTACACCTTC,CASSRFEANYGYTF
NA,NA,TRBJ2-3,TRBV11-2,TGTGCCAGCAGCTTAAGGCAGGGGCGCACAGATACGCAGTATTTT,CASSLRQGRTDTQYF
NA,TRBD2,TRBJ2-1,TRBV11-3,TGTGCCAGCAGCTTATTTTCCGGGGGGGCCCTTCGTGAGCAGTTCTTC,CASSLFSGGALREQFF
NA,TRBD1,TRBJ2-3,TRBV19,TGTGCCAGTATCGGTCTGGGACAGGGCACAGATACGCAGTATTTT,CASIGLGQGTDTQYF
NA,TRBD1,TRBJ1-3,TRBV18,TGTGCCAGCTCTAAGCGGACAGGGGCCCTCATCTCTGGAAACACCATATATTTT,CASSKRTGALISGNTIYF
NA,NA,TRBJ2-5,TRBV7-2,TGTGCCAGCAGCGCAGTACAAGAGACCCAGTACTTC,CASSAVQETQYF
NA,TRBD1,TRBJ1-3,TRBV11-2,TGTGCCAGCAGCTTTGGGGACAGGCCGCGCTCTGGAAACACCATATATTTT,CASSFGDRPRSGNTIYF
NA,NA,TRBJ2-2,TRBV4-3,TGCGCCAGCAGCCAAGTCAGGGTACTAATAAACACCGGGGAGCTGTTTTTT,CASSQVRVLINTGELFF
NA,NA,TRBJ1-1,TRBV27,TGTGCCAGCAGTTTATGGGCAGGGGCGGGAGACACTGAAGCTTTCTTT,CASSLWAGAGDTEAFF
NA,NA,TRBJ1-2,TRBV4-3,TGCGCCAGCAGCCAAGGAAGACAGGCCCGCTATGGCTACACCTTC,CASSQGRQARYGYTF
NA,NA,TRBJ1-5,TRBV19,TGTGCCAGTAGTCCGCACACCGCGGCCCAGCATTTT,CASSPHTAAQHF
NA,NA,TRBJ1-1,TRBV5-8,TGTGCCAGCAGCTTGCATAACACTGAAGCTTTCTTT,CASSLHNTEAFF
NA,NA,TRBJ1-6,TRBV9,TGTGCCAGCAGCACTCACCCGGGTTCACCCCTCCACTTT,CASSTHPGSPLHF
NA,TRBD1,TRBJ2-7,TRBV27,TGTGCCAGCAGGAGACAGGGGGCGAAATCCTCCTACGAGCAGTACTTC,CASRRQGAKSSYEQYF
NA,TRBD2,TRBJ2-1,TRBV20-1,TGCAGTGCTCCTGAGGGACTAGTTCGGTTCTTC,CSAPEGLVRFF
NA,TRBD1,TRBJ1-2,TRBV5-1,TGCGCCAGCAGCTTGGAACAGGGGTATGGCTACACCTTC,CASSLEQGYGYTF
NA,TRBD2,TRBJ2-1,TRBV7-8,TGTGCCAGCAGCTTCTACCTAAACCCGCGGGAGGGGAATGAGCAGTTCTTC,CASSFYLNPREGNEQFF
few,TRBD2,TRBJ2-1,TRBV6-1,TGTGCCAGCAGTGTCCGACTAGCGGGATCTTCAGTCAATGAGCAGTTCTTC,CASSVRLAGSSVNEQFF
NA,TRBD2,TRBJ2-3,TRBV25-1,TGTGCCAGCAGTCCCCCTCTAGCTAGCGGAACAAGACCGTATACGCAGTATTTT,CASSPPLASGTRPYTQYF
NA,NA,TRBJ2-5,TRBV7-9,TGTGCCAGCAGCTTTGCGGGACGGGAAGAAGAGACCCAGTACTTC,CASSFAGREEETQYF
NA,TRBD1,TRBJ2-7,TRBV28,TGTGCCAGCAGCATTACAGGGGATCCCTCCTACGAGCAGTACTTC,CASSITGDPSYEQYF
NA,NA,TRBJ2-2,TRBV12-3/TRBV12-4,TGTGCCAGCACCAATCAGGCGTCCAGGGAGCTGTTTTTT,CASTNQASRELFF
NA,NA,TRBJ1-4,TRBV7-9,TGTGCCAGCAGCTTAGGACAGCTAAGTAATGAAAAACTGTTTTTT,CASSLGQLSNEKLFF
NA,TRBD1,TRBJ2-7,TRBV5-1,TGCGCCAGCAGCTTGAACCCGGGACAGGGGGCCGAGCAGTACTTC,CASSLNPGQGAEQYF
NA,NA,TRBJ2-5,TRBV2,TGTGCCAGCACTAGACTAGGAAGGGCGGAGACCCAGTACTTC,CASTRLGRAETQYF
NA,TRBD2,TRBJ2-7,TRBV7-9,TGTGCCAGCAGCCGGACTAGCGGGATCATAGGGGTCTACGAGCAGTACTTC,CASSRTSGIIGVYEQYF
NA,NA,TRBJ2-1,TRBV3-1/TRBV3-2,TGTGCCAGCAGCCAAGTAGCGTTTGGTCTCAATGAGCAGTTCTTC,CASSQVAFGLNEQFF
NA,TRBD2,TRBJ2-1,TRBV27,TGTGCCACCAGAAGGACTAGCGGGAACACCTACAATGAGCAGTTCTTC,CATRRTSGNTYNEQFF
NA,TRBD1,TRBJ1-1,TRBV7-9,TGTGCCAGCAGCCCACCTACGACAGGGTGGGCTTTCTTT,CASSPPTTGWAFF
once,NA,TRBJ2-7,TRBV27,TGTGCCAGCAGTTTAATGTTTAACTCAGGCTACGAGCAGTACTTC,CASSLMFNSGYEQYF
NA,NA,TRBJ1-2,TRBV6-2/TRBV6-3,TGTGCCAGCAGTTACTTCGACTGGAACTATGGCTACACCTTC,CASSYFDWNYGYTF
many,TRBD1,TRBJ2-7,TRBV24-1,TGTGCCACCAGTAACTCGGGACAGGGCGGGCAGTACTTC,CATSNSGQGGQYF
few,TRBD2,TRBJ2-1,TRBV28,TGTGCCAGCAGTTTTATCGGACTAGCGGGAGGGGGCCCCTACAATGAGCAGTTCTTC,CASSFIGLAGGGPYNEQFF
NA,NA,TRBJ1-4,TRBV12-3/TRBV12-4,TGTGCCAGCAGTTTATCAGAGGGTGAAAAACTGTTTTTT,CASSLSEGEKLFF
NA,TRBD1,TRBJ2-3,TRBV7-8,TGTGCCAGCAGCTTGATTGGCAGGGGGCTTTCAGATACGCAGTATTTT,CASSLIGRGLSDTQYF
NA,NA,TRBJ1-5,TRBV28,TGTGCCAGCAGTGCAGGAAACCAGCCCCAGCATTTT,CASSAGNQPQHF